The clone carrying this T cell receptor beta chain was picked up many times. PCR was performed a second time for roughly 6 to 12 cycles using a sample-barcoded 5' primer and a J-beta primer mix. MiXCR was run by TCRdb on the 5' RACE reads, yielding one entry per CDR3 protein. The table includes 700,000 to 900,000 distinct CDR3 sequences, roughly 50% detected once. This sample was included in a study of blood T cells in healthy people across ages. The CDR3 covers 15 residues. Germline values: CDR1 MNHEY, CDR2 SMNVEV (reference sequence). V lost 6 bases to trimming and J lost 7 bases; unmatched junction nucleotides: 10.

The chain recombines TRBV27 with TRBJ2-1; 9 nucleotides agree with TRBD2. Specimen: blood. This sequence was found in an elderly man in good health. The CDR3, as DNA: TGTGCCAGCAGAGCGACTAGCGGTTATTATAATGAGCAGTTCTTC. This sequence encodes CASRATSGYYNEQFF.